These 24 T cell receptor beta chains came from one sample sequenced in a study of CD8+CD57+ T cells in acquired aplastic anemia. By flow cytometry, patients selected for sequencing had shown an expansion of CD8+CD57+ cells. Genomic DNA templated the TCR beta VDJ and CDR3 profiling. One entry per CDR3 protein, called by TCRdb with MiXCR from the reads. The sample lists 100,000 to 150,000 distinct CDR3 sequences, about 40% occurring once. The sample taken for sequencing was sorted CD4+, CD8+, or CD8+CD57+ T cells (not recorded which) from PBMCs. Receptors were obtained from a human donor with aplastic anemia.

This sequence joins TRBV6-5 and TRBJ1-3; 8 bases line up with TRBD1. The J segment lost 1 base and the V segment lost 4 bases, leaving 3 bases of the junction unmatched. This CDR3 contains 15 residues. From germline, CDR1 is MNHEY and CDR2 SVGAGI. The CDR3 is CASSSRTGSGNTIYF. For the CDR3, the DNA is TGTGCCAGCAGTTCCAGGACAGGGTCTGGAAACACCATATATTTT.

This rearrangement joins TRBV7-9 to TRBJ2-1; no clear D gene. In germline, CDR1 is SEHNR, CDR2 FQNEAQ (reference sequence). The V end lost 4 bases, the J end lost 5 bases, and 3 bases lay between the germline ends. The CDR3 totals 11 residues. CDR3 residues: CASSYNNEQFF. For the CDR3, the DNA is TGTGCCAGCAGCTACAACAATGAGCAGTTCTTC.

This clonotype was observed at least ten times. The V call is TRBV20-1, the J call TRBJ1-5; D remains unclear. Trimming stripped 0 bases from V and 0 bases from J, with 6 bases between. The CDR3 length is 14 residues. Germline CDR1 and CDR2: DFQATT and SNEGSKA (reference sequence). DNA of the CDR3: TGCAGTGCTAGAGATCTGGCTAGCAATCAGCCCCAGCATTTT. This gives the protein CSARDLASNQPQHF.

The rearrangement links TRBV15 to TRBJ1-5; D gene ambiguous. The CDR3 loop spans 19 amino acids. Germline CDR1 LNHNV, CDR2 YYDKDF (reference sequence). With 0 bases removed from V and 1 base from J, the gap between germline ends came to 19 bases. CDR3 sequence (DNA): TGTGCCACCAGCAGAGATCACTTTCAAGGCCACAACAGCAATCAGCCCCAGCATTTT. Translation: CATSRDHFQGHNSNQPQHF. Using reference TRBV15 and TRBJ1-5 for the parts outside the CDR3, the full variable domain is DAMVIQNPRYQVTQFGKPVTLSCSQTLNHNVMYWYQQKSSQAPKLLFHYYDKDFNNEADTPDNFQSRRPNTSFCFLDIRSPGLGDTAMYLCATSRDHFQGHNSNQPQHFGDGTRLSIL.

To note about this clonotype: The junction differs from germline at one of its ends, possibly a read error. The V and J genes are TRBV24-1 and TRBJ2-7; no definite D call. Germline V gene data show CDR1 as KGHDR and CDR2 as SFDVKD. The CDR3 sequence is 15 residues long. The CDR3 region has the DNA TGTGCCACCAGTGATACGACTGGATCCCTGGACGAGCAGCACTTC. It codes for CATSDTTGSLDEQHF.

This clonotype was detected a few times. A much larger clone differs by one base, so this may be a read error. The conserved closing phenylalanine or tryptophan is absent in this CDR3, likely reflecting a read error. V and J are TRBV19 and TRBJ1-1; TRBD1 aligns across 11 bases. Germline assignment: CDR1 LNHDA and CDR2 SQIVND (reference sequence). Trimming removed 4 bases from V and 10 bases from J; junction bases left unmatched: 8. The CDR3 has 14 residues. The CDR3 reads CASSTGTGGPGAFS. The CDR3 bases are TGTGCCAGTAGTACCGGGACAGGGGGGCCGGGAGCTTTCTCT.

The V and J genes are TRBV15 and TRBJ2-2, with 7 bases fitting TRBD2. The CDR3 extends over 16 amino acids. Germline CDR1 and CDR2: LNHNV and YYDKDF (reference sequence). V dropped 1 base and J dropped 5; count of bases not matched to a gene: 7. The CDR3 DNA reads as TGTGCCACCAGCAGAGGGGGGGGGACCTTTACCGGGGAGCTGTTTTTT. It is translated as CATSRGGGTFTGELFF.

The chain couples TRBV7-8 to TRBJ2-3, with 9 bases aligning to TRBD1. J gave up 0 bases and V 9 bases, and 4 bases lay outside the gene matches. This CDR3 comprises 14 residues. Germline assignment: CDR1 SGHVS and CDR2 FQNEAQ. The CDR3 region has the DNA TGTGCCAGGGACAGGGGCATTAGCACAGATACGCAGTATTTT. Translated: CARDRGISTDTQYF.

In this sample, this clonotype turned up many times. The chain carries TRBV9 and TRBJ1-1, with D maybe TRBD1 (6 bases). This CDR3 spans 15 amino acids. The germline V and J ends were trimmed by 0 bases and 4 bases, with 13 bases remaining between them. Germline loops: CDR1 SGDLS, CDR2 YYNGEE. The CDR3 DNA sequence: TGTGCCAGCAGCGTAGCGGCAGGGGCCGGCACTGAAGCTTTCTTT. The encoded protein is CASSVAAGAGTEAFF.

The genes are TRBV28 and TRBJ1-6; D possibly corresponds to TRBD1 (5 bases). Germline V gene sequence: CDR1 MDHEN, CDR2 SYDVKM. CDR3 length equals 14 residues. Trimming removed 2 bases at V and 10 bases at J, with 12 bases between. CDR3 region: CASSLLRVGSPLHF. In DNA form, the CDR3 reads TGTGCCAGCAGTTTACTCAGGGTTGGATCACCCCTCCACTTT.

This clonotype was seen ten or more times. The chain joins TRBV29-1 to TRBJ2-6; 10 bases match TRBD1. Germline V gene data show CDR1 as SQVTM and CDR2 as ANQGSEA. The CDR3 consists of 16 residues. V shed 6 bases and J 4 bases; nucleotides not matched to a gene: 9. The CDR3 here is CSVVDRGLVGANVLTF. CDR3 nucleotide sequence: TGCAGCGTCGTAGACAGGGGGCTCGTGGGGGCCAACGTCCTGACTTTC.

The chain couples TRBV7-2 to TRBJ2-3, with D perhaps given as TRBD1 or TRBD2 (5 bases each). Trimming took 2 bases from V and 9 from J, leaving 12 bases between them. CDR1 and CDR2 (germline): SGHTA, FQGNSA. This CDR3 is built from 13 residues. CDR3 region: CASSLSWDGTQYF. The CDR3 coding sequence is TGTGCCAGCAGCTTAAGTTGGGACGGAACGCAGTATTTT.

This clonotype turned up a few times. This chain links TRBV3-1 with TRBJ2-1; 11 bases are a match to TRBD2. With V trimmed by 0 bases and J by 8 bases, 9 bases remained unmatched. The CDR3 runs 17 residues. CDR1 and CDR2 (germline): LGHDT, YNNKEL (reference sequence). The CDR3 sequence: CASSQESLAGGGDEQFF. CDR3 sequence (DNA): TGTGCCAGCAGCCAAGAGTCCCTAGCGGGGGGAGGGGATGAGCAGTTCTTC.

The V gene is TRBV5-1, the J gene TRBJ1-6; 9 bases agree with TRBD1. Germline CDR1 is SGHRS and CDR2 is YFSETQ. Unmatched junction bases numbered 11, after V lost 0 bases and J lost 7 bases. CDR3 length equals 18 residues. Here the CDR3 DNA reads TGCGCCAGCAGCTTGGCCTCCTTAACGACAGGGGGAAATTCACCCCTCCACTTT. Its translation: CASSLASLTTGGNSPLHF. Together with reference TRBV5-1 and TRBJ1-6, the CDR3 gives the full variable domain: KAGVTQTPRYLIKTRGQQVTLSCSPISGHRSVSWYQQTPGQGLQFLFEYFSETQRNKGNFPGRFSGRQFSNSRSEMNVSTLELGDSALYLCASSLASLTTGGNSPLHFGNGTRLTVT.

Many counts were recorded for this clonotype. This sequence joins TRBV10-3 and TRBJ2-1; 10 bases are a match to TRBD2. Germline CDR1 is ENHRY and CDR2 is SYGVKD. The V and J ends lost 5 bases and 7 bases, in that order; junction bases with no gene match: 14. This CDR3 is built from 17 residues. CDR3 amino acids: CAISWTSGLQQRNEQFF. The DNA for the CDR3 is TGTGCCATCAGTTGGACTAGCGGCCTCCAACAGCGGAATGAGCAGTTCTTC.

V usage is TRBV29-1 and J usage is TRBJ1-5; TRBD1 agrees at 8 bases. This CDR3 is 14 amino acids long. Unmatched junction bases numbered 7, after V lost 6 bases and J lost 3 bases. Germline CDR1 reads SQVTM; CDR2 reads ANQGSEA. The CDR3 loop is CSVGTGANNQPQHF. Written as DNA, the CDR3 is TGCAGCGTGGGGACAGGCGCCAACAATCAGCCCCAGCATTTT.

A word on this clonotype: This could be a read error, since a much larger clone is one nucleotide away. The gene calls are TRBV20-1 and TRBJ1-1; 9 nucleotides line up with TRBD1. CDR3 length: 13 residues. Germline assignment: CDR1 DFQATT and CDR2 SNEGSKA (reference sequence). CDR3 region: CSAGQGRDTEASF. Written as DNA, the CDR3 is TGCAGTGCGGGACAGGGTAGGGACACTGAAGCTTCCTTT.

The genes are TRBV10-3 and TRBJ2-3, with D perhaps matching TRBD2 (6 bases). V was pared by 4 bases and J by 4 bases, with 9 bases between. This CDR3 has 13 residues. CDR1 ENHRY and CDR2 SYGVKD come from the germline V gene. This CDR3 reads CAISGGEADTQYF. CDR3 DNA sequence: TGTGCCATCAGTGGGGGGGAAGCAGATACGCAGTATTTT.

Worth noting for this clonotype: At one end the junction does not follow the germline gene, possibly because of a read error. The V and J genes are TRBV25-1 and TRBJ2-6; tentatively, D is TRBD2 (6 bases). Germline V gene lookup returns CDR1 MGHDK and CDR2 SYGVNS. This CDR3 has 15 amino acids. In DNA form, the CDR3 reads TGTGCCAGCAGTGGGCCAGGGACTGGAGCCAACGTCCTGACTTTC. Translated: CASSGPGTGANVLTF.

The count of this clonotype is one. This sequence joins TRBV29-1 and TRBJ2-3; 9 nucleotides align to TRBD2. The CDR3 runs 19 residues. Germline V gene data show CDR1 as SQVTM and CDR2 as ANQGSEA. The junction had 20 bases not matched to a gene; V was cut back by 5 bases and J by 2 bases. CDR3 sequence (DNA): TGCAGCGTTATGACTAGCGGCTCGGTACAGGCTATCCCCACAGATACGCAGTATTTT. It encodes CSVMTSGSVQAIPTDTQYF.

This clonotype was counted ten times or more. CDR3: CASSLRDRPGYTF. CDR3 DNA sequence: TGTGCCAGCAGCTTGAGGGACAGGCCCGGCTACACCTTC. The V gene is TRBV7-2, the J gene TRBJ1-2, with TRBD1 matching 8 bases. The trim removed 3 bases at V and 8 bases at J, leaving 5 bases unmatched. CDR1 and CDR2 (germline): SGHTA, FQGNSA. The length of the CDR3 is 13 residues.

This clonotype has at least ten counts. This chain joins TRBV20-1 and TRBJ1-5; D unclear. CDR1 DFQATT and CDR2 SNEGSKA come from the germline V gene (reference sequence). Trimming stripped 4 bases from V and 4 bases from J, with 11 bases between. CDR3 length: 13 residues. The CDR3 DNA sequence: TGCAGTGCTAAAAGCCAGCCAAATCAGCCCCAGCATTTT. It yields the protein CSAKSQPNQPQHF.

The chain uses TRBV4-1 and TRBJ2-1, with D unresolved. Deletions cut 3 bases from V and 8 bases from J, with 11 bases between. CDR3 length: 13 residues. Germline V gives CDR1 MGHRA, CDR2 YSYEKL. The CDR3 loop reads CASSQGLGHEQFF. The CDR3, as DNA: TGCGCCAGCAGCCAGGGCTTAGGGCATGAGCAGTTCTTC.

The chain links TRBV6-5 to TRBJ2-3; TRBD1 matches 8 bases. This CDR3 region has 15 residues. J lost 4 bases, V lost 4 bases, and 7 bases had no gene match. From germline, CDR1 is MNHEY and CDR2 SVGAGI. The CDR3 DNA reads TGTGCCAGCAGTTCCGAGGACAGGGCCGCAGATACGCAGTATTTT. Protein sequence: CASSSEDRAADTQYF.